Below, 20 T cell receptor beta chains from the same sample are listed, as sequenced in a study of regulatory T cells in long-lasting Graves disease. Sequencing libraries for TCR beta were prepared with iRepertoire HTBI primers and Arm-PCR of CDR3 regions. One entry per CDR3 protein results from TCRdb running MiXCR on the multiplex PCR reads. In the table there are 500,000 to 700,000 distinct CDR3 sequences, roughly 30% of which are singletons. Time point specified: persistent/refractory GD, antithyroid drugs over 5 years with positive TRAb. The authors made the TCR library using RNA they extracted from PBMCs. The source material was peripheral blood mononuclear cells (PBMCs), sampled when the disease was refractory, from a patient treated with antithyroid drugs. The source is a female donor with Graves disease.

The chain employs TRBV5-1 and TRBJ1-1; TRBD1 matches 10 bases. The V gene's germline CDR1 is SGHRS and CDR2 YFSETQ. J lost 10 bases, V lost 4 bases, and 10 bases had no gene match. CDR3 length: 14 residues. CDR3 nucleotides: TGCGCCAGCAGCCCGGGACAGGGGTCTAGTGTAGCTTTCTTT. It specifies CASSPGQGSSVAFF. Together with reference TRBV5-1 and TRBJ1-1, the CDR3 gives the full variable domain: KAGVTQTPRYLIKTRGQQVTLSCSPISGHRSVSWYQQTPGQGLQFLFEYFSETQRNKGNFPGRFSGRQFSNSRSEMNVSTLELGDSALYLCASSPGQGSSVAFFGQGTRLTVV.

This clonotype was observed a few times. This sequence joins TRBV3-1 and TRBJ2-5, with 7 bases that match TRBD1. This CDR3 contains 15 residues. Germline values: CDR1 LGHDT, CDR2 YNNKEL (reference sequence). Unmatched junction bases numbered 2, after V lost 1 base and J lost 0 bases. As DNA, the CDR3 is TGTGCCAGCAGCCAAGCGGGACAGTACCAAGAGACCCAGTACTTC. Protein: CASSQAGQYQETQYF.

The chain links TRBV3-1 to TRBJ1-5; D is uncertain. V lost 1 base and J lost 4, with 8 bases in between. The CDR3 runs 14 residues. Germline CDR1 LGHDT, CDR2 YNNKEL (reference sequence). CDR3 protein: CASSQVYRNQPQHF. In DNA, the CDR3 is TGTGCCAGCAGCCAAGTTTACAGAAATCAGCCCCAGCATTTT.

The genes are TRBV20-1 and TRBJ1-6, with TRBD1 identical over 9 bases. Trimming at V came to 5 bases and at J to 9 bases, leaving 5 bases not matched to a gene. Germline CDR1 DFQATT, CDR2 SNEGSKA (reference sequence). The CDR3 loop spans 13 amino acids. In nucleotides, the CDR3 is TGCAGTGCTGCGACAGGGGGAGGTTCACCCCTCCACTTT. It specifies CSAATGGGSPLHF.

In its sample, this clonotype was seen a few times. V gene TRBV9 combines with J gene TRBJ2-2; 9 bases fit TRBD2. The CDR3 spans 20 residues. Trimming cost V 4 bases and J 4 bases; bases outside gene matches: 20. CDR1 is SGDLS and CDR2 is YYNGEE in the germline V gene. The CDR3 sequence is CASSPRGGTSRTTGTGELFF. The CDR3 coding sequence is TGTGCCAGCAGCCCCAGGGGGGGGACTAGCCGCACCACGGGCACCGGGGAGCTGTTTTTT.

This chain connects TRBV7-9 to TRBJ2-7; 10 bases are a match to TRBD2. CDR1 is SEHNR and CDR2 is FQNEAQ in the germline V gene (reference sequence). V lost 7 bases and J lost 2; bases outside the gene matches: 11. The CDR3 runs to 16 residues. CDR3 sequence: CASTNLAGGTPYEQYF. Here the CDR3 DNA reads TGTGCCAGCACGAACTTAGCGGGAGGCACTCCCTACGAGCAGTACTTC.

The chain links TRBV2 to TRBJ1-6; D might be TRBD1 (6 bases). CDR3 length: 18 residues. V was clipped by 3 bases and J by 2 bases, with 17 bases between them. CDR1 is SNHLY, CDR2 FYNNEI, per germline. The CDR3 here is CASSDRDISVTYNSPLHF. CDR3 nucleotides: TGTGCCAGCAGTGACCGGGACATAAGCGTAACCTATAATTCACCCCTCCACTTT.

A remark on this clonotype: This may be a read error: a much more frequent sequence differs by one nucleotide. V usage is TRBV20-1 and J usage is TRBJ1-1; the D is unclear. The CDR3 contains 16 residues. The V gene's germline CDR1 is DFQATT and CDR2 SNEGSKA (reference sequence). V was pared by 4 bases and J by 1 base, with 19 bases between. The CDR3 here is CSANSPWEGWNTEAFF. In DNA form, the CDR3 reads TGCAGTGCTAACTCCCCCTGGGAGGGCTGGAACACTGAAGCTTTCTTT.

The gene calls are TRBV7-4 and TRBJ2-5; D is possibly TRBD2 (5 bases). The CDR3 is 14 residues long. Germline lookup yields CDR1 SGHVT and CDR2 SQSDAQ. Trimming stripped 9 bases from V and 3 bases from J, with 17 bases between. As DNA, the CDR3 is TGTGCCAGGCATAAGGGAGTTGAAAAAGAGACCCAGTACTTC. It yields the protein CARHKGVEKETQYF.

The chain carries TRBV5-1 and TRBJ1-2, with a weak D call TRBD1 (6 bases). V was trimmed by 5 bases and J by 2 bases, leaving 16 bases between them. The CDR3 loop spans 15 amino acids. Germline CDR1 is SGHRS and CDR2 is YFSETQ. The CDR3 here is CASRMGQGVNYGYTF. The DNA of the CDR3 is TGCGCCAGCAGAATGGGACAAGGCGTCAACTATGGCTACACCTTC.

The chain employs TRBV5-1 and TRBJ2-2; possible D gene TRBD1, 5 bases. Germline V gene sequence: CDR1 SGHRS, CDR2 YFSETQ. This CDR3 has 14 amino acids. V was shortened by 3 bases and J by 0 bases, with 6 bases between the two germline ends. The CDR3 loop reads CASSWGPNTGELFF. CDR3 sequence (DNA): TGCGCCAGCAGCTGGGGCCCGAACACCGGGGAGCTGTTTTTT.

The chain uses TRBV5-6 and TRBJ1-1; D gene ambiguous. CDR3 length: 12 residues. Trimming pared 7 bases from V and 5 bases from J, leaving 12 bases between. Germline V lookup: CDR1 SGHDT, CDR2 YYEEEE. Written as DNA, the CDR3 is TGTGCCAGCCTGGGTGGGAGTACTGAAGCTTTCTTT. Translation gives CASLGGSTEAFF.

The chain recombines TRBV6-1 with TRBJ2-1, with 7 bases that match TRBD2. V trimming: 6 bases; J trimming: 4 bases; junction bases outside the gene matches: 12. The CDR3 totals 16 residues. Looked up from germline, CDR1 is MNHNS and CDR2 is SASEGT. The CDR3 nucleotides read TGTGCCAGCAGCTTACCTGCGGGAGCTGGGTACAATGAGCAGTTCTTC. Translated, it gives CASSLPAGAGYNEQFF.

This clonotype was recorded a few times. CDR3 coding DNA: TGTGCCAGCAAGCGGGAGAGCACCGGGGAGCTGTTTTTT. Translating gives CASKRESTGELFF. The rearrangement joins TRBV2 to TRBJ2-2, with 8 bases that match TRBD2. The length of the CDR3 is 13 residues. Germline assignment: CDR1 SNHLY and CDR2 FYNNEI. With 7 bases clipped from V and 4 bases from J, the junction kept 2 bases outside the gene matches.

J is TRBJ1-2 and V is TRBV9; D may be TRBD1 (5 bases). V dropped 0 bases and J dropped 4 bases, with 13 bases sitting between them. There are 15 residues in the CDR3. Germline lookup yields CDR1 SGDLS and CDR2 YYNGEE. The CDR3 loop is CASSVVGEGPYGYTF. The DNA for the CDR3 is TGTGCCAGCAGCGTAGTTGGGGAGGGGCCCTATGGCTACACCTTC.

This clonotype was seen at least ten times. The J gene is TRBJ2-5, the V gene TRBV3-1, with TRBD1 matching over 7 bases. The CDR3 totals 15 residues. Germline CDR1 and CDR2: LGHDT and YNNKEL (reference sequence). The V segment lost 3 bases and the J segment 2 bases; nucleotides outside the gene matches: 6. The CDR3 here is CASSQGTVSQETQYF. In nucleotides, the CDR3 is TGTGCCAGCAGCCAGGGGACAGTGTCGCAAGAGACCCAGTACTTC.

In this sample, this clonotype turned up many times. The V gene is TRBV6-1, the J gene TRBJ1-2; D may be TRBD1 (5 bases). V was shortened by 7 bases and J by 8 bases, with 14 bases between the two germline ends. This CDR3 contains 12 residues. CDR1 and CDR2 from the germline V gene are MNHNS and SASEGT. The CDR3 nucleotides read TGTGCCAGCAACACGGGGGTACCCGGCTACACCTTC. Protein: CASNTGVPGYTF.

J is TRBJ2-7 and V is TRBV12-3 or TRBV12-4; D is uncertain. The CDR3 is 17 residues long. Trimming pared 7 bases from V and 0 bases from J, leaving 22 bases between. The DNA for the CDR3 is TGTGCCAGCACCAATTTTGGGCCGGCGCCAATCTCCTACGAGCAGTACTTC. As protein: CASTNFGPAPISYEQYF.

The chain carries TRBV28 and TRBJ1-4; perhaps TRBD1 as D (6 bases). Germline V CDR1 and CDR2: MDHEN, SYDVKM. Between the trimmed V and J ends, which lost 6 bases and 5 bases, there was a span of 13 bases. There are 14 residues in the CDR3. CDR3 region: CASSRGGRNEKLFF. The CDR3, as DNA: TGTGCCAGCAGCCGAGGGGGAAGAAATGAAAAACTGTTTTTT.

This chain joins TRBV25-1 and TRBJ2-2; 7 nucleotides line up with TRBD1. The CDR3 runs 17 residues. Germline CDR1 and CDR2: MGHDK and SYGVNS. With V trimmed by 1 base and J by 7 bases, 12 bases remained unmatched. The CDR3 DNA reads TGTGCCAGCAGTGAATGGGGCGTACAGGGGATCGGCGGGGAGCTGTTTTTT. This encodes CASSEWGVQGIGGELFF.